The 32 T cell receptor beta chains below were found in one sample sequenced in a study of chemoradiotherapy in HPV16-positive cancers. Libraries were prepared by immunoSEQ multiplex PCR; TCRdb keeps only in-frame clonotypes and omits some of them. The sample shows 9,000 to 13,000 clones, around 68% of them seen only once. Collection of the sample occurred from a patient who underwent chemoradiotherapy. The receptors derive from a human donor with HPV-associated anogenital cancer.

This clone was observed a handful of times. V and J are TRBV6-5 and TRBJ1-2; unclear D gene. CDR3 length equals 13 residues. Between the trimmed V and J ends, which lost 5 bases and 2 bases, there was a span of 9 bases. CDR1 is MNHEY, CDR2 SVGAGI, per germline. CDR3 sequence: CASSRRGNYGYTF. The CDR3 DNA follows: TGTGCCAGCAGTCGCAGAGGAAACTATGGCTACACCTTC.

The rearrangement links TRBV7-2 to TRBJ2-7; 9 nucleotides agree with TRBD2. V dropped 5 bases and J dropped 6; count of bases not matched to a gene: 8. Germline lookup yields CDR1 SGHTA and CDR2 FQGNSA. The CDR3 runs 14 residues. The CDR3 protein is CASSASGIVGEQYF. The CDR3, as DNA: TGTGCCAGCAGCGCTAGCGGGATTGTTGGCGAGCAGTACTTC.

This clone was counted a few times. V is TRBV7-2 and J is TRBJ2-7, with TRBD2 matching over 11 bases. Looked up from germline, CDR1 is SGHTA and CDR2 is FQGNSA. The CDR3 spans 15 residues. J was trimmed by 3 bases and V by 1 base; bases with no gene match: 2. As DNA, the CDR3 is TGTGCCAGCAGCTTAGGTACTAGCGGGAGCTACGAGCAGTACTTC. Encoded protein: CASSLGTSGSYEQYF.

This clone was counted a few times. V usage is TRBV7-9 and J usage is TRBJ2-6; D unresolved. The CDR3 has 18 amino acids. Trimming shortened V by 2 bases and J by 4 bases, and 18 bases separated the two germline ends. CDR1 and CDR2 from the germline V gene are SEHNR and FQNEAQ (reference sequence). The chain's CDR3 is CASSLSRPQVRGANVLTF. The CDR3 DNA reads TGTGCCAGCAGCTTATCGAGACCTCAGGTTCGCGGGGCCAACGTCCTGACTTTC. The variable domain in full, with the rest retrieved from reference TRBV7-9 and TRBJ2-6, is DTGVSQNPRHKITKRGQNVTFRCDPISEHNRLYWYRQTLGQGPEFLTYFQNEAQLEKSRLLSDRFSAERPKGSFSTLEIQRTEQGDSAMYLCASSLSRPQVRGANVLTFGAGSRLTVL.

In DNA, the CDR3 is TGTGCCAGCAGCGGGCGGACAGTAAAAAACATTCAGTACTTC. It codes for CASSGRTVKNIQYF. The V gene is TRBV11-3, the J gene TRBJ2-4; the D gene is possibly TRBD1 (6 bases). This CDR3 has 14 amino acids. The ends were cut back, 5 bases at V and 4 bases at J, with 12 bases in the middle. Per the germline V gene, CDR1 is SGHNT and CDR2 is YENEEA.

The V and J genes are TRBV18 and TRBJ2-1; D gene ambiguous. The length of the CDR3 is 12 residues. Deletions cut 3 bases from V and 5 bases from J, with 5 bases between. Germline V CDR1 and CDR2: KGHSH, LQKENI. The CDR3 region is CASSPDHNEQFF. Here the CDR3 DNA reads TGTGCCAGCTCACCGGACCACAATGAGCAGTTCTTC.

The chain has TRBV2 and TRBJ2-3, with D perhaps matching TRBD1 (5 bases). The CDR3 extends over 16 amino acids. CDR1 SNHLY and CDR2 FYNNEI come from the germline V gene. The V end lost 3 bases, the J end lost 0 bases, and 13 bases lay between the germline ends. CDR3 loop: CASSDWARASTDTQYF. The DNA for the CDR3 is TGTGCCAGCAGTGATTGGGCCAGGGCAAGCACAGATACGCAGTATTTT.

The table lists this clone with a count of one. The gene calls are TRBV19 and TRBJ2-5, with 7 bases identical to TRBD1. The CDR3 sequence is 15 residues long. Trimming at V came to 6 bases and at J to 4 bases, leaving 11 bases not matched to a gene. Germline CDR1 reads LNHDA; CDR2 reads SQIVND (reference sequence). The CDR3 region is CASRERQGGRETQYF. CDR3 in DNA: TGTGCCAGTAGAGAGAGACAGGGCGGGCGAGAGACCCAGTACTTC. The entire variable domain, with the rest obtained from reference TRBV19 and TRBJ2-5, is as follows: DGGITQSPKYLFRKEGQNVTLSCEQNLNHDAMYWYRQDPGQGLRLIYYSQIVNDFQKGDIAEGYSVSREKKESFPLTVTSAQKNPTAFYLCASRERQGGRETQYFGPGTRLLVL.

Only a few counts were recorded for this clone. V is TRBV7-9 and J is TRBJ1-2; D remains ambiguous. In germline, CDR1 is SEHNR, CDR2 FQNEAQ (reference sequence). The CDR3 runs to 15 residues. The germline V and J ends were trimmed by 6 bases and 0 bases, with 14 bases remaining between them. In DNA, the CDR3 is TGTGCCAGCAGGGGGAGCCCTTGGGCTAACTATGGCTACACCTTC. Protein: CASRGSPWANYGYTF.

The rearrangement links TRBV21-1 to TRBJ1-6; TRBD1 is the table's D call and was not checked against the DNA. TRBV21-1 is deemed a pseudogene. The CDR3 is made up of 19 amino acids. The CDR3, as DNA: TGTGCCAGCGTCACAGGGGACAGGGCCCCTGGCTCCTATAATTCACCCCTCCACTTT. Translated, it gives CASVTGDRAPGSYNSPLHF.

The V and J genes are TRBV28 and TRBJ2-7, with D possibly being TRBD1 (6 bases). Germline V CDR1 and CDR2: MDHEN, SYDVKM. V was cut by 3 bases and J by 2 bases, with 14 bases left in between. The CDR3 extends over 15 amino acids. The CDR3 DNA is TGTGCCAGCAGTTTTAAGTCAGGGGTAGCCTACGAGCAGTACTTC. Amino acid sequence: CASSFKSGVAYEQYF.

The chain employs TRBV2 and TRBJ1-5; weak D call: TRBD1 (5 bases). Germline V gene data show CDR1 as SNHLY and CDR2 as FYNNEI. CDR3 size: 16 residues. Trimming pared 5 bases from V and 0 bases from J, leaving 14 bases between. The CDR3 DNA reads as TGTGCCAGCAGTATGACGGGGGGGTATAGCAATCAGCCCCAGCATTTT. Translated, it gives CASSMTGGYSNQPQHF.

The chain recombines TRBV19 with TRBJ2-2, with 7 bases aligning to TRBD2. CDR1 and CDR2 (germline): LNHDA, SQIVND (reference sequence). The ends lost 3 bases at V and 6 bases at J; junction bases unmatched: 4. The CDR3 has 14 residues. CDR3 protein: CASSMGGVAGELFF. The CDR3, as DNA: TGTGCCAGTAGTATGGGAGGGGTCGCCGGGGAGCTGTTTTTT.

This clone is a singleton in its sample. The V gene is TRBV19, the J gene TRBJ1-6, with 9 positions matching TRBD1. Germline V gives CDR1 LNHDA, CDR2 SQIVND (reference sequence). This CDR3 region has 13 residues. V trimming: 6 bases; J trimming: 13 bases; junction bases outside the gene matches: 7. This chain's CDR3 is CASRATGGTPLHF. CDR3 bases: TGTGCCAGTAGGGCGACAGGGGGAACCCCCCTCCACTTT. Using reference TRBV19 and TRBJ1-6 for the parts outside the CDR3, the full variable domain is DGGITQSPKYLFRKEGQNVTLSCEQNLNHDAMYWYRQDPGQGLRLIYYSQIVNDFQKGDIAEGYSVSREKKESFPLTVTSAQKNPTAFYLCASRATGGTPLHFGNGTRLTVT.

This clone was seen a few times. This chain connects TRBV9 to TRBJ1-1; D possibly corresponds to TRBD1 (6 bases). The CDR3 spans 13 residues. Deletions cut 0 bases from V and 4 bases from J, with 7 bases between. Germline V gene lookup returns CDR1 SGDLS and CDR2 YYNGEE. DNA of the CDR3: TGTGCCAGCAGCGTAGAGACAGGCACTGAAGCTTTCTTT. As protein: CASSVETGTEAFF.

The chain is built from TRBV29-1 and TRBJ1-2; 8 bases match TRBD1. Germline CDR1 SQVTM, CDR2 ANQGSEA. Trimming cost V 5 bases and J 4 bases; bases outside gene matches: 9. The CDR3 length is 14 residues. The CDR3 nucleotides are TGCAGCGTTTCTCGAGGACAGGGAGGCTATGGCTACACCTTC. It is translated as CSVSRGQGGYGYTF.

This chain joins TRBV4-3 and TRBJ2-2; perhaps TRBD1 as D (6 bases). The CDR3 loop spans 15 amino acids. Germline V gives CDR1 LGHNA, CDR2 YSLEER. V shed 2 bases and J shed 3 bases, with 10 bases lying between them. The CDR3 sequence is CASSQSQGYTGELFF. The CDR3 coding sequence is TGCGCCAGCAGCCAATCCCAGGGGTACACCGGGGAGCTGTTTTTT.

The chain couples TRBV6-1 to TRBJ2-1, with TRBD1 matching 9 bases. The CDR3 extends over 14 amino acids. Germline assignment: CDR1 MNHNS and CDR2 SASEGT. The V segment lost 6 bases and the J segment 7 bases; nucleotides outside the gene matches: 7. CDR3 sequence (DNA): TGTGCCAGCAGGACCGGGACAGGGAGGAATGAGCAGTTCTTC. Its protein product is CASRTGTGRNEQFF.

The genes are TRBV5-1 and TRBJ1-6; D not resolved. Germline CDR1 is SGHRS and CDR2 is YFSETQ. V was clipped by 3 bases and J by 9 bases, with 10 bases between them. The CDR3 length is 13 residues. CDR3 coding DNA: TGCGCCAGCAGCTCACCACCTTCTTCACCCCTCCACTTT. Amino acid sequence: CASSSPPSSPLHF.

This clone has a handful of counts. J is TRBJ2-7 and V is TRBV4-1, with D possibly matching TRBD2 (5 bases). In germline, CDR1 is MGHRA, CDR2 YSYEKL. The V end was cut by 1 base, the J end by 1 base, with 14 bases between. This CDR3 region has 16 residues. In DNA form, the CDR3 reads TGCGCCAGCAGCCAAGGCGGGCAGGTCACATCCTACGAGCAGTACTTC. This translates into CASSQGGQVTSYEQYF.

The chain employs TRBV7-9 and TRBJ2-3; 10 positions match TRBD2. This CDR3 spans 16 amino acids. Germline V gene sequence: CDR1 SEHNR, CDR2 FQNEAQ (reference sequence). Unmatched junction bases numbered 11, after V lost 6 bases and J lost 5 bases. CDR3 coding DNA: TGTGCCAGCAGTTTTGCTAGCGGGGGAGGTGGAGATACGCAGTATTTT. Protein sequence: CASSFASGGGGDTQYF.

The chain recombines TRBV30 with TRBJ1-2, with D possibly matching TRBD1 (6 bases). The CDR3 contains 14 residues. Germline loops: CDR1 GTSNPN, CDR2 SVGIG (reference sequence). V lost 3 bases and J 4 bases, leaving 15 bases between the germline ends. The CDR3, as DNA: TGTGCCTGGAGGACGGGGGGCGTCATCTATGGCTACACCTTC. Translating gives CAWRTGGVIYGYTF.

The chain combines TRBV5-5 with TRBJ1-2; 8 bases agree with TRBD1. CDR1 is SGHKS, CDR2 YYEKEE, per germline (reference sequence). The CDR3 consists of 15 residues. Losses at the gene ends were 5 bases for V and 7 bases for J; bases not matched to a gene: 13. DNA of the CDR3: TGTGCCAGCAGAGATGACAGGGGCCCTTTTTCTGGCTACACCTTC. As protein: CASRDDRGPFSGYTF.

The genes are TRBV29-1 and TRBJ2-3; 9 bases agree with TRBD2. The CDR3 contains 15 residues. The V and J ends lost 3 bases and 2 bases, in that order; junction bases with no gene match: 6. Germline assignment: CDR1 SQVTM and CDR2 ANQGSEA. The CDR3 protein is CSVERLAGPTDTQYF. CDR3 nucleotides: TGCAGCGTTGAGAGGCTAGCGGGACCCACAGATACGCAGTATTTT.

The rearrangement joins TRBV11-3 to TRBJ2-3; TRBD2 agrees at 9 bases. The CDR3 contains 17 residues. J lost 2 bases, V lost 4 bases, and 10 bases had no gene match. Germline CDR1 and CDR2: SGHNT and YENEEA. This CDR3 reads CASSSRLLAGITDTQYF. The CDR3 nucleotides are TGTGCCAGCAGCTCACGATTGCTAGCGGGAATCACAGATACGCAGTATTTT.

The gene calls are TRBV19 and TRBJ1-1; D perhaps matches TRBD1 (5 bases). Trimming took 8 bases from V and 8 from J, leaving 15 bases between them. Germline V lookup: CDR1 LNHDA, CDR2 SQIVND (reference sequence). The CDR3 covers 12 residues. CDR3 DNA: TGTGCCAGTGGGGTACGCGGGGGAGAAGCTTTCTTT. Translated, it gives CASGVRGGEAFF.

The chain links TRBV5-6 to TRBJ1-1; D is uncertain. The CDR3 has 14 residues. The germline CDR1 and CDR2 sequences are SGHDT and YYEEEE. The V gene lost 2 bases and the J gene lost 0 bases, with 8 bases spanning the gap. DNA of the CDR3: TGTGCCAGCAGCTTCGGCCAGCTGAACACTGAAGCTTTCTTT. Translating gives CASSFGQLNTEAFF.

This clone was found once. The chain links TRBV5-5 to TRBJ2-7, with TRBD1 matching over 9 bases. The CDR3 spans 15 residues. Germline CDR1 is SGHKS and CDR2 is YYEKEE (reference sequence). Trimming took 4 bases from V and 2 from J; bases not matched to a gene: 7. The chain's CDR3 is CASSVRTGDPYEQYF. The DNA for the CDR3 is TGTGCCAGCAGCGTTAGGACAGGGGACCCCTACGAGCAGTACTTC.

The rearrangement links TRBV6-1 to TRBJ2-7; D not resolved. V was trimmed by 3 bases and J by 0 bases, leaving 15 bases between them. Germline V gene data show CDR1 as MNHNS and CDR2 as SASEGT. This CDR3 is built from 16 residues. This CDR3 reads CASSEGVARSSYEQYV. The CDR3 DNA is TGTGCCAGCAGTGAGGGTGTGGCAAGGAGCTCCTACGAGCAGTACGTC.

The rearrangement uses TRBV14 and TRBJ1-6; D not resolved. The CDR3 totals 14 residues. CDR1 is SGHDN and CDR2 is FVKESK in the germline V gene. Trimming cost V 1 base and J 7 bases, with 8 bases left between them. CDR3 sequence reads: CASSQAIGNSPLHF. As DNA, the CDR3 is TGTGCCAGCAGCCAAGCAATTGGGAATTCACCCCTCCACTTT.

CDR3 DNA sequence: TGTGCCAGCGGCCAGGACTCGAGCAATCAGCCCCAGCATTTT. Translating gives CASGQDSSNQPQHF. The chain combines TRBV27 with TRBJ1-5; no definite D call. V gave up 8 bases and J gave up 1 base, with 12 bases separating them. Germline V CDR1 and CDR2: MNHEY, SMNVEV (reference sequence). This CDR3 has 14 amino acids.

The rearrangement links TRBV5-5 to TRBJ1-2, with 9 positions matching TRBD1. V dropped 1 base and J dropped 6; count of bases not matched to a gene: 10. The CDR3 loop spans 16 amino acids. The V gene's germline CDR1 is SGHKS and CDR2 YYEKEE (reference sequence). The CDR3 here is CASSLKLGQGVDGYTF. CDR3 sequence (DNA): TGTGCCAGCAGCTTGAAATTGGGACAGGGAGTGGATGGCTACACCTTC.